This TCR beta chain was found in a study of shared clonotypes between healthy human individuals. At a deep level, the assay was run. Every unsorted PBMC PCR replicate was loaded with 300 ng DNA, about 30,000 T cell genomes. With ten immunoSEQ deep assay plates, unsorted PBMC DNA underwent sequencing. The repertoire was sequenced with immunoSEQ multiplex PCR; TCRdb's copy has only in-frame clones and lacks some. The table includes approximately 510,000 clones, roughly 78% detected once. The unsorted samples had 80 million to 95 million PBMCs used for genomic DNA. The sample taken for sequencing was PBMCs. The TCR originated in a woman aged 40-49 years in good health. Some clones in this sample may be carry-over from other donors' samples.

The CDR3: CASSSARTALADTQYF. In DNA, the CDR3 is TGTGCCAGCAGTTCCGCGAGGACCGCCCTCGCAGATACGCAGTATTTT. V and J are TRBV28 and TRBJ2-3; D call uncertain. Trimming took off 4 bases at V and 4 bases at J, with 18 bases between the two ends. This CDR3 region has 16 residues. CDR1 and CDR2 from the germline V gene are MDHEN and SYDVKM. Full variable domain (missing parts from reference TRBV28 and TRBJ2-3): DVKVTQSSRYLVKRTGEKVFLECVQDMDHENMFWYRQDPGLGLRLIYFSYDVKMKEKGDIPEGYSVSREKKERFSLILESASTNQTSMYLCASSSARTALADTQYFGPGTRLTVL.